One sample yielded the 31 T cell receptor beta chains listed below, sequenced in a study of T cell repertoires in cytomegalovirus infection. TCRdb re-derived calls from the reads in MiXCR, one entry per CDR3 protein. This sample has about 160,000 distinct CDR3 sequences, with about a fifth found just once. Antigen specificity for these receptors is unknown. Material: CD8+ T cells from cultured PBMCs, obtained from culture after CMV antigen stimulation. All receptors derive from a human donor in good health (CMV status not recorded). Some clones in this sample may be carry-over from other donors' samples.

This clonotype was detected a few times. This chain connects TRBV6-5 to TRBJ1-3; D gene uncertain. Germline CDR1 reads MNHEY; CDR2 reads SVGAGI. V was trimmed by 6 bases and J by 0 bases, leaving 6 bases between them. The CDR3 covers 13 residues. The CDR3 sequence is CASRSYSGNTIYF. In nucleotides, the CDR3 is TGTGCCAGCAGATCTTACTCTGGAAACACCATATATTTT.

CDR3 sequence (DNA): TGTGCCAGCAGCTTCAGAAAAGGGGGGAGCTCCTACAATGAGCAGTTCTTC. Its protein is CASSFRKGGSSYNEQFF. V and J are TRBV7-6 and TRBJ2-1; possibly TRBD1 or TRBD2 for D (6 bases each). Germline V gene data show CDR1 as SGHVS and CDR2 as FNYEAQ. The CDR3 is 17 residues long. Trimming took 3 bases from V and 0 from J, leaving 15 bases between them.

V and J are TRBV11-2 and TRBJ2-1; D is undetermined. V dropped 5 bases and J dropped 6 bases, with 8 bases sitting between them. Germline V lookup: CDR1 SGHAT, CDR2 FQNNGV. The CDR3 is 12 residues long. As DNA, the CDR3 is TGTGCCAGCAGCCGACCCAGCAATGAGCAGTTCTTC. Protein product: CASSRPSNEQFF.

J is TRBJ1-4 and V is TRBV12-3 or TRBV12-4, with D perhaps matching TRBD1 (5 bases). CDR3 length: 16 amino acids. V was clipped by 3 bases and J by 7 bases, with 18 bases between them. CDR3 sequence (DNA): TGTGCCAGCAGTTTGGATGAGGGGATGTCGGGTGAAAAACTGTTTTTT. This gives the protein CASSLDEGMSGEKLFF.

The V gene is TRBV28, the J gene TRBJ2-1; D possibly corresponds to TRBD2 (5 bases). This CDR3 comprises 14 residues. V lost 6 bases to trimming and J lost 0 bases, with 9 bases between them. CDR1 MDHEN and CDR2 SYDVKM come from the germline V gene. The CDR3 DNA follows: TGTGCCAGCAGCTACACTAGCTCCTACAATGAGCAGTTCTTC. This codes for CASSYTSSYNEQFF.

V gene TRBV7-2 combines with J gene TRBJ2-1; D is undetermined. Germline CDR1 SGHTA, CDR2 FQGNSA. V was trimmed by 4 bases and J by 10 bases, leaving 8 bases between them. The CDR3 loop spans 11 amino acids. The chain's CDR3 is CASSWGAEQFF. The CDR3 DNA reads TGTGCCAGCAGCTGGGGTGCCGAGCAGTTCTTC.

This clonotype was observed a handful of times. The genes are TRBV6-6 and TRBJ1-4; the D is unclear. The ends were cut back, 10 bases at V and 8 bases at J, with 8 bases in the middle. CDR1 is MNHNY, CDR2 SVGAGI, per germline (reference sequence). The CDR3 contains 10 residues. CDR3 sequence (DNA): TGTGCCACCCTTAGGGAAAAACTGTTTTTT. Translation: CATLREKLFF.

The chain couples TRBV7-9 to TRBJ1-1, with 7 bases fitting TRBD1. The junction had 9 bases not matched to a gene; V was cut back by 4 bases and J by 1 base. The CDR3 contains 16 residues. The germline V gene has CDR1 SEHNR and CDR2 FQNEAQ (reference sequence). The chain's CDR3 is CASSSSYRGPNTEAFF. The CDR3 DNA is TGTGCCAGCAGCTCATCCTACAGGGGACCGAACACTGAAGCTTTCTTT.

The V call is TRBV6-1, the J call TRBJ2-2; 10 bases are shared with TRBD1. In germline, CDR1 is MNHNS, CDR2 SASEGT. V shed 0 bases and J 3 bases; nucleotides not matched to a gene: 7. The CDR3 is 18 residues long. The CDR3 protein is CASSEAVGTGEDTGELFF. The CDR3 DNA is TGTGCCAGCAGTGAAGCGGTCGGGACAGGGGAGGACACCGGGGAGCTGTTTTTT.

The chain links TRBV11-2 to TRBJ2-7; 12 bases map to TRBD2. The CDR3 is 17 residues long. The V gene's germline CDR1 is SGHAT and CDR2 FQNNGV. The trim removed 5 bases at V and 4 bases at J, leaving 12 bases unmatched. CDR3 coding DNA: TGTGCCAGCAGCGCCCCTTCTAGCGGGGGGGCCGGGTACGAGCAGTACTTC. Translating it yields CASSAPSSGGAGYEQYF.

J is TRBJ2-2 and V is TRBV7-9; possible D gene TRBD2, 5 bases. Trimming removed 1 base from V and 3 bases from J, with 15 bases in between. Germline values: CDR1 SEHNR, CDR2 FQNEAQ (reference sequence). There are 17 residues in the CDR3. The CDR3 DNA reads as TGTGCCAGCAGCTTAGGCCGATCCCAAGCGGACACCGGGGAGCTGTTTTTT. As protein: CASSLGRSQADTGELFF. The variable domain in full, with the rest retrieved from reference TRBV7-9 and TRBJ2-2, is DTGVSQNPRHKITKRGQNVTFRCDPISEHNRLYWYRQTLGQGPEFLTYFQNEAQLEKSRLLSDRFSAERPKGSFSTLEIQRTEQGDSAMYLCASSLGRSQADTGELFFGEGSRLTVL.

The table lists this clonotype with a count of one. The chain combines TRBV2 with TRBJ2-1; TRBD2 might be the D (6 bases). The CDR3 spans 11 residues. Per germline, CDR1 SNHLY and CDR2 FYNNEI. The CDR3 sequence: CGGGSYNEQFF. The CDR3 DNA is TGTGGGGGAGGTTCCTACAATGAGCAGTTCTTC.

This clonotype occurred a few times. The CDR3 here is CASLSFVGYGYTF. The DNA for the CDR3 is TGTGCCAGCCTTTCCTTTGTGGGGTATGGCTACACCTTC. This chain connects TRBV12-3 or TRBV12-4 to TRBJ1-2; D is uncertain. Trimming stripped 8 bases from V and 5 bases from J, with 15 bases between. The CDR3 is made up of 13 amino acids.

This clonotype was recorded a few times. The rearrangement links TRBV7-9 to TRBJ2-1; perhaps TRBD1 as D (5 bases). Germline-derived CDR1 and CDR2 are SEHNR and FQNEAQ (reference sequence). The CDR3 spans 16 residues. V was cut by 5 bases and J by 2 bases, with 16 bases left in between. The CDR3 bases are TGTGCCAGCAGCCCACAAGGGGTACAGGCCTACAATGAGCAGTTCTTC. Translating gives CASSPQGVQAYNEQFF.

This clonotype was seen more than once but under ten times. CDR3 bases: TGTGCCAGCAGCTCAGAGGGAAAAAGCTCCTACAATGAGCAGTTCTTC. Amino acids: CASSSEGKSSYNEQFF. The rearrangement joins TRBV7-8 to TRBJ2-1; tentatively, D is TRBD2 (5 bases). The CDR3 length is 16 residues. CDR1 is SGHVS, CDR2 FQNEAQ, per germline. V lost 4 bases and J lost 0, with 13 bases in between.

This clonotype was picked up a small number of times. The chain employs TRBV4-3 and TRBJ1-3; D is possibly TRBD1 (5 bases). V was cut by 4 bases and J by 2 bases, with 9 bases left in between. There are 14 residues in the CDR3. In germline, CDR1 is LGHNA, CDR2 YSLEER. CDR3 region: CASSPEGPGNTIYF. As DNA, the CDR3 is TGCGCCAGCAGCCCAGAGGGACCTGGAAACACCATATATTTT.

This clonotype was observed many times. The chain's CDR3 is CASSFPGTATPSYGYTF. The CDR3 DNA reads TGTGCCAGCAGCTTCCCCGGGACAGCTACGCCTAGCTATGGCTACACCTTC. V gene TRBV7-9 combines with J gene TRBJ1-2; 7 bases align to TRBD1. CDR1 and CDR2 (germline): SEHNR, FQNEAQ (reference sequence). V gave up 3 bases and J gave up 4 bases; unmatched junction bases: 14. This CDR3 is built from 17 residues.

The chain has TRBV7-9 and TRBJ2-5; perhaps TRBD1 as D (7 bases). Germline lookup yields CDR1 SEHNR and CDR2 FQNEAQ (reference sequence). This CDR3 contains 14 residues. V was cut by 5 bases and J by 3 bases, with 13 bases left in between. The CDR3 here is CASSAGGNKETQYF. CDR3 bases: TGTGCCAGCAGCGCAGGGGGGAATAAAGAGACCCAGTACTTC. Looking up the rest from reference TRBV7-9 and TRBJ2-5 gives the full variable domain: DTGVSQNPRHKITKRGQNVTFRCDPISEHNRLYWYRQTLGQGPEFLTYFQNEAQLEKSRLLSDRFSAERPKGSFSTLEIQRTEQGDSAMYLCASSAGGNKETQYFGPGTRLLVL.

This clonotype was observed a few times. This rearrangement joins TRBV5-4 to TRBJ1-2; D is unclear. In germline, CDR1 is SGHNT, CDR2 YYREEE (reference sequence). CDR3 length: 15 residues. Between the trimmed V and J ends, which lost 0 bases and 8 bases, there was a span of 17 bases. The CDR3 loop is CASSLDGVIVKGYTF. The CDR3 nucleotides are TGTGCCAGCAGCTTGGATGGGGTGATAGTAAAGGGCTACACCTTC.

The chain employs TRBV12-3 or TRBV12-4 and TRBJ1-2; D may be TRBD1 (6 bases). The CDR3 length is 13 residues. The V end lost 4 bases, the J end lost 6 bases, and 12 bases lay between the germline ends. The DNA for the CDR3 is TGTGCCAGCAGTTGGGATAGACAGGATGGCTACACCTTC. Its protein is CASSWDRQDGYTF.

This clonotype was picked up a small number of times. This chain links TRBV27 with TRBJ2-5; tentatively, D is TRBD1 or TRBD2 (7 bases each). Between the trimmed V and J ends, which lost 4 bases and 5 bases, there was a span of 14 bases. CDR1 is MNHEY, CDR2 SMNVEV, per germline (reference sequence). The CDR3 covers 14 residues. The chain's CDR3 is CASSSTGRGETQYF. The CDR3 DNA sequence: TGTGCCAGCAGTTCGACAGGGAGGGGGGAGACCCAGTACTTC.

The table lists this clonotype with a few counts. The rearrangement joins TRBV7-2 to TRBJ1-2; TRBD1 is a possible D gene (6 bases). Trimming cost V 4 bases and J 6 bases, with 12 bases left between them. The germline gives CDR1 SGHTA, CDR2 FQGNSA. The CDR3 extends over 13 amino acids. CDR3 protein: CASSSTGADGYTF. Written as DNA, the CDR3 is TGTGCCAGCAGCTCTACGGGGGCCGATGGCTACACCTTC.

This clonotype has a handful of counts. The chain combines TRBV7-6 with TRBJ1-5; tentatively, D is TRBD1 (5 bases). This CDR3 is 15 amino acids long. Trimming removed 4 bases from V and 6 bases from J, with 16 bases in between. Germline CDR1 is SGHVS and CDR2 is FNYEAQ. CDR3 residues: CASSSSMGVGQPQHF. CDR3 nucleotide sequence: TGTGCCAGCAGCTCTAGCATGGGGGTTGGTCAGCCCCAGCATTTT. Complete variable domain (other parts from reference TRBV7-6 and TRBJ1-5): GAGVSQSPRYKVTKRGQDVALRCDPISGHVSLYWYRQALGQGPEFLTYFNYEAQQDKSGLPNDRFSAERPEGSISTLTIQRTEQRDSAMYRCASSSSMGVGQPQHFGDGTRLSIL.

The chain links TRBV7-2 to TRBJ1-5; D may be TRBD1 (6 bases). This CDR3 comprises 15 residues. The germline V and J ends were trimmed by 2 bases and 4 bases, with 12 bases remaining between them. Per germline, CDR1 SGHTA and CDR2 FQGNSA. CDR3 loop: CASSLIRGGNQPQHF. The CDR3 DNA follows: TGTGCCAGCAGCTTAATCAGGGGCGGGAATCAGCCCCAGCATTTT.

This clonotype was observed a handful of times. This chain joins TRBV7-8 and TRBJ2-7, with D perhaps matching TRBD1 or TRBD2 (5 bases each). CDR1 and CDR2 from the germline V gene are SGHVS and FQNEAQ. CDR3 size: 16 residues. Between the trimmed V and J ends, which lost 1 base and 2 bases, there was a span of 15 bases. CDR3 residues: CASSLGGRILTYEQYF. For the CDR3, the DNA is TGTGCCAGCAGCTTAGGGGGACGGATACTGACCTACGAGCAGTACTTC.

The sample holds a few counts of this clonotype. V is TRBV7-9 and J is TRBJ2-1; TRBD1 aligns across 7 bases. Germline CDR1 and CDR2: SEHNR and FQNEAQ (reference sequence). This CDR3 region has 13 residues. V trimming: 5 bases; J trimming: 8 bases; junction bases outside the gene matches: 6. The DNA for the CDR3 is TGTGCCAGCAGCGGATACAGGGGCCATGAGCAGTTCTTC. Its translation: CASSGYRGHEQFF.

The J gene is TRBJ2-7, the V gene TRBV7-9; TRBD1 matches at 7 bases. The CDR3 runs to 14 residues. V dropped 5 bases and J dropped 3; count of bases not matched to a gene: 7. The germline V gene encodes CDR1 SEHNR and CDR2 FQNEAQ (reference sequence). The CDR3 region is CASSRRDSHYEQYF. CDR3 bases: TGTGCCAGCAGCCGCCGGGACAGTCACTACGAGCAGTACTTC.

V gene TRBV2 combines with J gene TRBJ2-5; no clear D. This CDR3 is built from 14 residues. V was trimmed by 1 base and J by 1 base, leaving 7 bases between them. The germline CDR1 and CDR2 sequences are SNHLY and FYNNEI. The CDR3: CASSEGAGQETQYF. The CDR3 DNA follows: TGTGCCAGCAGTGAAGGGGCAGGCCAAGAGACCCAGTACTTC.

The genes are TRBV7-2 and TRBJ1-4, with D tentatively TRBD1 (5 bases). The CDR3 totals 15 residues. In germline, CDR1 is SGHTA, CDR2 FQGNSA. V lost 4 bases, J lost 5 bases, and 14 bases lay in between. The DNA of the CDR3 is TGTGCCAGCAGCTCTGGAGGAGGGGTGAATGAAAAACTGTTTTTT. Protein: CASSSGGGVNEKLFF.

The rearrangement uses TRBV5-6 and TRBJ1-5; D call uncertain. The V end lost 5 bases, the J end lost 1 base, and 10 bases lay between the germline ends. The CDR3 extends over 14 amino acids. The germline CDR1 and CDR2 sequences are SGHDT and YYEEEE. The CDR3 sequence: CASRLRGSNQPQHF. The CDR3 region has the DNA TGTGCCAGCAGGTTGCGGGGAAGCAATCAGCCCCAGCATTTT.

This clonotype came up many times. The chain joins TRBV24-1 to TRBJ2-3, with TRBD1 as a possible D gene (6 bases). Germline CDR1 and CDR2: KGHDR and SFDVKD. Trimming removed 4 bases from V and 5 bases from J, with 12 bases in between. The CDR3 runs 14 residues. CDR3 residues: CATSDRRGRDTQYF. CDR3 nucleotides: TGTGCCACCAGTGACCGCAGGGGAAGAGATACGCAGTATTTT.